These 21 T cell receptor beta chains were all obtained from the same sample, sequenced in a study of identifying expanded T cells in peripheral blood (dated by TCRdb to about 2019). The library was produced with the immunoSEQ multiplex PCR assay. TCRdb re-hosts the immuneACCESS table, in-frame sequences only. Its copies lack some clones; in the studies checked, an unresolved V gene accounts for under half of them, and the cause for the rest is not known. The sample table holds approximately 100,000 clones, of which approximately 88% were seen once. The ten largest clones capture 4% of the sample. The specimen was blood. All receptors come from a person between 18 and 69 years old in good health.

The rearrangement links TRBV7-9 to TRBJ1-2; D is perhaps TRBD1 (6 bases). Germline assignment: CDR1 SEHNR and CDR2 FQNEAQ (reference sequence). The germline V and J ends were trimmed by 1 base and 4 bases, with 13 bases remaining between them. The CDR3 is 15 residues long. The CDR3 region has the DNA TGTGCCAGCAGCTTAGAGGGCAGGGGTGGCTATGGCTACACCTTC. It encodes CASSLEGRGGYGYTF.

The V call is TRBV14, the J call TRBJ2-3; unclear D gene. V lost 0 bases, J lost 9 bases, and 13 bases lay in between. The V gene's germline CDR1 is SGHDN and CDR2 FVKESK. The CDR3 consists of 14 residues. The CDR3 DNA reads TGTGCCAGCAGCCAAGACGGCCTCCAGAGGACGCAGTATTTT. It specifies CASSQDGLQRTQYF.

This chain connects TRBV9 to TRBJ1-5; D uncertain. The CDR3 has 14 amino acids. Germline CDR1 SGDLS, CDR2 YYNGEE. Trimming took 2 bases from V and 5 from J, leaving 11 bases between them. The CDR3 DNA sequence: TGTGCCAGCAGCGTCGGCGGATCGCATCAGCCCCAGCATTTT. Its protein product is CASSVGGSHQPQHF.

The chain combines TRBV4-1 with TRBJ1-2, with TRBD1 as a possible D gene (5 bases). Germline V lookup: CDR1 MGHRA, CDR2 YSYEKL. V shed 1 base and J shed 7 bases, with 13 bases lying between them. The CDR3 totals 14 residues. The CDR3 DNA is TGCGCCAGCAGCCAAGTTGGGGCAGATGGTGGCTACACCTTC. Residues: CASSQVGADGGYTF.

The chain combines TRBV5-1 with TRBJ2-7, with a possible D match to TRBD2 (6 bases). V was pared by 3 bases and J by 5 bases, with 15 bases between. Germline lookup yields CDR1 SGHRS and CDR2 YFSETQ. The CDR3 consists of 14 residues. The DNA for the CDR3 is TGCGCCAGCAGCTCGGGACTGCTGGGGGACGAGCAGTACTTC. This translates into CASSSGLLGDEQYF.

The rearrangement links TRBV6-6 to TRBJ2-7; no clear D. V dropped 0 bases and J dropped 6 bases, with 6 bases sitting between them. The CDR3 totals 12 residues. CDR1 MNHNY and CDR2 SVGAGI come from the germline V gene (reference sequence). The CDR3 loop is CASSYSPSEQYF. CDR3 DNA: TGTGCCAGCAGTTACTCGCCTAGCGAGCAGTACTTC.

The CDR3 DNA follows: TGTGCCAGCAGCGTGGGTTCGGTCGCCGGGGAGCTGTTTTTT. This translates into CASSVGSVAGELFF. The genes are TRBV9 and TRBJ2-2, with no clear D. This CDR3 has 14 residues. Germline CDR1 SGDLS, CDR2 YYNGEE. V was shortened by 2 bases and J by 6 bases, with 11 bases between the two germline ends. Using reference TRBV9 and TRBJ2-2 for the parts outside the CDR3, the full variable domain is DSGVTQTPKHLITATGQRVTLRCSPRSGDLSVYWYQQSLDQGLQFLIQYYNGEERAKGNILERFSAQQFPDLHSELNLSSLELGDSALYFCASSVGSVAGELFFGEGSRLTVL.

The CDR3, as DNA: TGTGCCAGTACCCGGGACCTCTCCTATAATTCACCCCTCCACTTT. Its protein is CASTRDLSYNSPLHF. The rearrangement joins TRBV19 to TRBJ1-6; D is perhaps TRBD1 (5 bases). V shed 7 bases and J shed 0 bases, with 10 bases lying between them. There are 15 residues in the CDR3. CDR1 is LNHDA, CDR2 SQIVND, per germline (reference sequence).

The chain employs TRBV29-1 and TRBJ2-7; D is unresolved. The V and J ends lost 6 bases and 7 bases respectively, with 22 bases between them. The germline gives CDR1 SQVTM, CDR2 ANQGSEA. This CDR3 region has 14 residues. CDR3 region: CSVAGDSRQGEQYF. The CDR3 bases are TGCAGCGTCGCTGGTGACTCGCGCCAAGGGGAGCAGTACTTC.

This chain's CDR3 is CASGRVGLGENTEAFF. The CDR3 bases are TGTGCCAGCGGACGGGTGGGCTTGGGGGAGAACACTGAAGCTTTCTTT. The chain employs TRBV25-1 and TRBJ1-1, with a weak D call TRBD1 (5 bases). Trimming took 8 bases from V and 1 from J, leaving 20 bases between them. CDR1 is MGHDK and CDR2 is SYGVNS in the germline V gene. The CDR3 totals 16 residues.

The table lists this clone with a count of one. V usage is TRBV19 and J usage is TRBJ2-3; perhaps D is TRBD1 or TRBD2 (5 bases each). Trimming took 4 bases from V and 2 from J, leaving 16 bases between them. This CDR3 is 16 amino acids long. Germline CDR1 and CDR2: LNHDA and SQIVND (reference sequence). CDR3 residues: CASSKPPGRLTDTQYF. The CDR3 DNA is TGTGCCAGTAGTAAACCCCCGGGACGACTCACAGATACGCAGTATTTT.

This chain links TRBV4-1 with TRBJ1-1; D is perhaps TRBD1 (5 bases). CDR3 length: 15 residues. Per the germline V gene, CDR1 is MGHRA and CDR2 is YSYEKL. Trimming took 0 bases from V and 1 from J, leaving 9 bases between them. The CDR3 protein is CASSQEEGRNTEAFF. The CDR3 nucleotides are TGCGCCAGCAGCCAAGAGGAGGGGCGGAACACTGAAGCTTTCTTT.

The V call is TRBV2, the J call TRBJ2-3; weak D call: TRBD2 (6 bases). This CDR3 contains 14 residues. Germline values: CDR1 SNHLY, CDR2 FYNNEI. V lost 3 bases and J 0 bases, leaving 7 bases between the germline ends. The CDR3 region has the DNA TGTGCCAGCAGTGAGGAGGGGAGCACAGATACGCAGTATTTT. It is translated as CASSEEGSTDTQYF.

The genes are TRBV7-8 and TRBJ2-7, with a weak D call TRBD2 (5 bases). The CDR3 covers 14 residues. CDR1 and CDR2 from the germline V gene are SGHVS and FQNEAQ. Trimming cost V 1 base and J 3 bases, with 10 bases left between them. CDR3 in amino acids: CASSLGFSVYEQYF. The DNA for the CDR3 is TGTGCCAGCAGCTTAGGTTTTAGCGTCTACGAGCAGTACTTC.

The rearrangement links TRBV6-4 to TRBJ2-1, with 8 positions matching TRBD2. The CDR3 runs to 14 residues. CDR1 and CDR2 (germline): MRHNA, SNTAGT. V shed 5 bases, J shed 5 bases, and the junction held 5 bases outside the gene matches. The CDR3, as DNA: TGTGCCAGCAGTCCCCGGGAGGGACACAATGAGCAGTTCTTC. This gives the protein CASSPREGHNEQFF.

CDR3 DNA: TGTGCCAGCAGCCGAGGCCAACAGGGAACAGATACGCAGTATTTT. Its protein product is CASSRGQQGTDTQYF. The chain links TRBV28 to TRBJ2-3; D perhaps matches TRBD1 (6 bases). Germline CDR1 MDHEN, CDR2 SYDVKM. CDR3 length: 15 amino acids. V was trimmed by 6 bases and J by 3 bases, leaving 16 bases between them.

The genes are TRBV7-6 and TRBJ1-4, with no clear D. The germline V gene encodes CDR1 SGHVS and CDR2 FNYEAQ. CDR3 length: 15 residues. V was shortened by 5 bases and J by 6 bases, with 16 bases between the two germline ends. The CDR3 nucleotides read TGTGCCAGCAGCGGAGTGGACCTACCGGATGAAAAACTGTTTTTT. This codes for CASSGVDLPDEKLFF.

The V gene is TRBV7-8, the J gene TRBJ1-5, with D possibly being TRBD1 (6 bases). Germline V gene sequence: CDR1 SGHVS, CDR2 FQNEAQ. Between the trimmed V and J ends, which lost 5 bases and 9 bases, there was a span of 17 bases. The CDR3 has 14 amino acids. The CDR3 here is CASSLEGGWGPQHF. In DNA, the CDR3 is TGTGCCAGCAGCCTGGAAGGGGGGTGGGGGCCCCAGCATTTT.

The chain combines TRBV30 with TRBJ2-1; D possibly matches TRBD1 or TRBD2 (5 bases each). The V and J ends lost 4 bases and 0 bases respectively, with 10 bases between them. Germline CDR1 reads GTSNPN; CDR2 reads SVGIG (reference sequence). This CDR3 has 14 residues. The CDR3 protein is CAWKPGRSYNEQFF. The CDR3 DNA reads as TGTGCCTGGAAACCGGGGCGCTCCTACAATGAGCAGTTCTTC.

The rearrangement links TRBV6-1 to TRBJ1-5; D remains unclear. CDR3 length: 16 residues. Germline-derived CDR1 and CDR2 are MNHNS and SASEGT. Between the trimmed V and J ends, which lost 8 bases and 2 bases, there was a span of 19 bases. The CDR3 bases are TGTGCCAGCGGCGAAGGGTTGATTAGTGGCAATCAGCCCCAGCATTTT. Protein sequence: CASGEGLISGNQPQHF.

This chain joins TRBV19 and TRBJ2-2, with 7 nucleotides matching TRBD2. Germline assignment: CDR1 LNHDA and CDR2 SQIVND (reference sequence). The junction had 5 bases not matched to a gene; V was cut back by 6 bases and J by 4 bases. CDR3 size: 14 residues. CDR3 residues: CASRDTGGTGELFF. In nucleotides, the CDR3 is TGTGCCAGTAGGGACACGGGGGGCACCGGGGAGCTGTTTTTT.